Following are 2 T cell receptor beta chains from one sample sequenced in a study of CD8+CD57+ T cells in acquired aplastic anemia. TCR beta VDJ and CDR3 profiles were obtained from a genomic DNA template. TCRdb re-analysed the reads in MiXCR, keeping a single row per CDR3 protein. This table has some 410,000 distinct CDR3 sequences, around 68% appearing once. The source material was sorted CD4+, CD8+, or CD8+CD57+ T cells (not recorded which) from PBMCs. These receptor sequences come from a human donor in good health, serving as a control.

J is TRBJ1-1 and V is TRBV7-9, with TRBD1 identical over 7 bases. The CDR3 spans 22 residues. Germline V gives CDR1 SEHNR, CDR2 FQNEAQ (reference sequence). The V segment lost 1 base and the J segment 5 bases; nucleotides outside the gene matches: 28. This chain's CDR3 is CASSLEYSQDRMGTGEGTEAFF. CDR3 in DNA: TGTGCCAGCAGCTTAGAATACAGCCAAGATAGGATGGGCACAGGGGAAGGAACTGAAGCTTTCTTT.

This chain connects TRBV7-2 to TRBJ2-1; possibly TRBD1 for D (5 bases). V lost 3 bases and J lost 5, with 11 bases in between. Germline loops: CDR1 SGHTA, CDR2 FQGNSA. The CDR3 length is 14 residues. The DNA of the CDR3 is TGTGCCAGCAGCTTTGGGGCAGGAGACAATGAGCAGTTCTTC. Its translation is CASSFGAGDNEQFF.